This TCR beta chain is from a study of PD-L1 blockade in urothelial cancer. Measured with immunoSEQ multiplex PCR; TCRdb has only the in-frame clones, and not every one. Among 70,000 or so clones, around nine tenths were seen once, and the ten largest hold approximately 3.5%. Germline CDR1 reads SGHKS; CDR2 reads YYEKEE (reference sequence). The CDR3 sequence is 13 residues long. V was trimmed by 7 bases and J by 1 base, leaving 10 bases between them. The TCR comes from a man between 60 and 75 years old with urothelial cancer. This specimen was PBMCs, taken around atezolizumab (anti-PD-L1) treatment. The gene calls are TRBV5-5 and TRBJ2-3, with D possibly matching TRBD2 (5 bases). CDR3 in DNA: TGTGCCAGCTCCAGCGGACGCACAGATACGCAGTATTTT. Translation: CASSSGRTDTQYF. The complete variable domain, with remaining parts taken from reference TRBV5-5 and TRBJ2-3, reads DAGVTQSPTHLIKTRGQQVTLRCSPISGHKSVSWYQQVLGQGPQFIFQYYEKEERGRGNFPDRFSARQFPNYSSELNVNALLLGDSALYLCASSSGRTDTQYFGPGTRLTVL.